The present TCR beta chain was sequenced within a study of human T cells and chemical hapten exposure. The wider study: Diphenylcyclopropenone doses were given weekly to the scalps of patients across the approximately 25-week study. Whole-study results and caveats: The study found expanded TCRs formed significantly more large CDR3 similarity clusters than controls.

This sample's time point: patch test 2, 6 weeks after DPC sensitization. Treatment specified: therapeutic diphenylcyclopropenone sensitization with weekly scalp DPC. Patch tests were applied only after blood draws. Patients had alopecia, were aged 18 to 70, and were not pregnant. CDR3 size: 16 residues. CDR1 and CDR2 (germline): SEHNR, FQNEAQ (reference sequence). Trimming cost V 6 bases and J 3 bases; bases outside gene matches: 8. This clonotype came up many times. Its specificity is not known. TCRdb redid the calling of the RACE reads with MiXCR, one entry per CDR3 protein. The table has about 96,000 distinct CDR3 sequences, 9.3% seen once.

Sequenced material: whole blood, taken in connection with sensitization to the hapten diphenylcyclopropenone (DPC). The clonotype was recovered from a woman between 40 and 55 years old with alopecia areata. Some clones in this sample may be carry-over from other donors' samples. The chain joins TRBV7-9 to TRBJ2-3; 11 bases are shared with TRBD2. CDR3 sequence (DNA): TGTGCCAGCAGATCGGGGACTAGCGGCCCTACAGATACGCAGTATTTT. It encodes CASRSGTSGPTDTQYF.